Presented here are 8 T cell receptor beta chains from one specimen sequenced in a study of shared clonotypes between healthy human individuals. This table comes from immunoSEQ multiplex PCR, and its TCRdb copy is limited to in-frame clones, with some not included. The sample gives millions of clones, approximately 94% of which show up once; more than 0.12% is in the top ten. The sequencing input was naive CD4+ T cells sorted from blood. The subset is: CD45RA+ positively selected. The receptors derive from a man younger than 30 in good health.

A remark on this clone: Other DNA sequences of this sample code for an identical CDR3. The chain recombines TRBV30 with TRBJ2-1; D is unresolved. This CDR3 contains 13 residues. Germline values: CDR1 GTSNPN, CDR2 SVGIG (reference sequence). The germline V and J ends were trimmed by 0 bases and 0 bases, with 3 bases remaining between them. CDR3 coding DNA: TGTGCCTGGAGTGTGGGCTCCTACAATGAGCAGTTCTTC. Its protein is CAWSVGSYNEQFF.

This clone was observed a single time. The chain is built from TRBV30 and TRBJ2-6; no reliable D call. V gave up 7 bases and J gave up 0 bases, with 13 bases separating them. The CDR3 extends over 15 amino acids. The V gene's germline CDR1 is GTSNPN and CDR2 SVGIG (reference sequence). CDR3 in amino acids: CAFFEGPSGANVLTF. The DNA for the CDR3 is TGTGCCTTTTTCGAAGGGCCCTCTGGGGCCAACGTCCTGACTTTC.

This chain links TRBV7-9 with TRBJ2-5; D may be TRBD1 (6 bases). The CDR3 spans 13 residues. V was clipped by 4 bases and J by 2 bases, with 8 bases between them. The germline CDR1 and CDR2 sequences are SEHNR and FQNEAQ (reference sequence). In nucleotides, the CDR3 is TGTGCCAGCAGCTGGGACATTCAAGAGACCCAGTACTTC. Protein product: CASSWDIQETQYF.

This sequence joins TRBV25-1 and TRBJ2-3; D is ambiguous. Trimming pared 4 bases from V and 5 bases from J, leaving 10 bases between. This CDR3 has 13 amino acids. The germline gives CDR1 MGHDK, CDR2 SYGVNS. The CDR3 DNA sequence: TGTGCCAGCAGTGGCCCTTTACGAGATACGCAGTATTTT. Protein product: CASSGPLRDTQYF. Full variable domain (remainder filled in from reference TRBV25-1 and TRBJ2-3): EADIYQTPRYLVIGTGKKITLECSQTMGHDKMYWYQQDPGMELHLIHYSYGVNSTEKGDLSSESTVSRIRTEHFPLTLESARPSHTSQYLCASSGPLRDTQYFGPGTRLTVL.

The V gene is TRBV5-1, the J gene TRBJ1-1, with a weak D call TRBD1 (6 bases). This CDR3 region has 14 residues. V lost 4 bases and J 0 bases, leaving 10 bases between the germline ends. Germline assignment: CDR1 SGHRS and CDR2 YFSETQ. CDR3 amino acids: CASSTTGVNTEAFF. The CDR3 DNA reads TGCGCCAGCAGCACGACAGGAGTGAACACTGAAGCTTTCTTT. Complete variable domain (other parts from reference TRBV5-1 and TRBJ1-1): KAGVTQTPRYLIKTRGQQVTLSCSPISGHRSVSWYQQTPGQGLQFLFEYFSETQRNKGNFPGRFSGRQFSNSRSEMNVSTLELGDSALYLCASSTTGVNTEAFFGQGTRLTVV.

This sequence joins TRBV6-5 and TRBJ1-1; D is perhaps TRBD1 (6 bases). Germline V gives CDR1 MNHEY, CDR2 SVGAGI. This CDR3 has 13 residues. V was cut by 5 bases and J by 5 bases, with 12 bases left in between. The chain's CDR3 is CASSHTGKTEAFF. CDR3 DNA sequence: TGTGCCAGCAGTCATACAGGGAAAACTGAAGCTTTCTTT.

This chain uses TRBV29-1 with TRBJ1-1, with D perhaps TRBD1 (5 bases). Per the germline V gene, CDR1 is SQVTM and CDR2 is ANQGSEA. The CDR3 runs 13 residues. The V end lost 6 bases, the J end lost 0 bases, and 11 bases lay between the germline ends. The CDR3 loop is CSVSRVLNTEAFF. Written as DNA, the CDR3 is TGCAGCGTATCCAGGGTCCTGAACACTGAAGCTTTCTTT.

CDR3 sequence reads: CASSPLSGANVLTF. CDR3 nucleotides: TGTGCCAGCAGCCCCCTGTCTGGGGCCAACGTCCTGACTTTC. The chain recombines TRBV11-2 with TRBJ2-6; no clear D gene. The germline V gene encodes CDR1 SGHAT and CDR2 FQNNGV. Trimming shortened V by 5 bases and J by 1 base, and 6 bases separated the two germline ends. The CDR3 length is 14 residues.